A single sample gave rise to the 2 T cell receptor beta chains below, sequenced in a study of early T cells in non-severe SARS-CoV-2 infection. TCRdb passed the 5' RACE reads through MiXCR, listing each CDR3 protein once. The sample holds about 54,000 distinct CDR3 sequences; more than 6.5% are singletons and the top ten take about 5.9%. Sample: whole blood, taken at baseline. Receptors originate from an adult who was a healthcare worker with PCR-confirmed SARS-CoV-2 infection or an uninfected control (not recorded which).

This clonotype was seen many times. This chain joins TRBV11-3 and TRBJ2-5, with D possibly TRBD1 on 6 matching bases. In germline, CDR1 is SGHNT, CDR2 YENEEA. This CDR3 is 13 amino acids long. V was pared by 6 bases and J by 3 bases, with 11 bases between. DNA of the CDR3: TGTGCCAGCAGTGTGGGGGCGGAAGAGACCCAGTACTTC. Protein sequence: CASSVGAEETQYF.

This clonotype showed up just once. Given a much more abundant clone one base away, this may be a read error. The V gene is TRBV6-5, the J gene TRBJ1-1; D is unresolved. Germline V lookup: CDR1 MNHEY, CDR2 SVGAGI. The CDR3 contains 12 residues. This chain's CDR3 is CVSSRTNTEAFF. Written as DNA, the CDR3 is TGTGTCAGCAGCCGAACGAACACTGAAGCTTTCTTT.